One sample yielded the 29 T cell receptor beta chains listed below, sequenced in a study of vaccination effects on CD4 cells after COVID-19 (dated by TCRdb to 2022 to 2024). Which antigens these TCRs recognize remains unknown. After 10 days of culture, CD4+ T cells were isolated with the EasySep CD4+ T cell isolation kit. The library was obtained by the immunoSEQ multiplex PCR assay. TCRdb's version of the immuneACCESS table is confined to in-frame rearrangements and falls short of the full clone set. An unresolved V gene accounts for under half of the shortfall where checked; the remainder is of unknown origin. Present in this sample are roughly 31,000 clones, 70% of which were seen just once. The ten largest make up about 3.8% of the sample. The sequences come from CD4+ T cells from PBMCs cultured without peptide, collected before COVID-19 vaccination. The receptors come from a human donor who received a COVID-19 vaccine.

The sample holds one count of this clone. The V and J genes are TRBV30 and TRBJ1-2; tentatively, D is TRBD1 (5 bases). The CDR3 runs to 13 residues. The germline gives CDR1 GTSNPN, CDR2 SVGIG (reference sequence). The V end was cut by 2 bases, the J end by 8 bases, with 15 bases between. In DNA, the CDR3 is TGTGCCTGGAGTTTTCCTGGGACGGGCGGCTACACCTTC. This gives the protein CAWSFPGTGGYTF.

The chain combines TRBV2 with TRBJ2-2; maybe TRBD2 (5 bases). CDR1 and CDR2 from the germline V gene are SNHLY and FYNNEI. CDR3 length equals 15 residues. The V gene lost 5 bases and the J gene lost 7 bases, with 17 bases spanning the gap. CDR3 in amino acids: CASSLGSTGNGELFF. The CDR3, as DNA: TGTGCCAGCAGTTTGGGCTCCACGGGGAACGGGGAGCTGTTTTTT. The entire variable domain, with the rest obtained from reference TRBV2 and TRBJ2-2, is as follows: EPEVTQTPSHQVTQMGQEVILRCVPISNHLYFYWYRQILGQKVEFLVSFYNNEISEKSEIFDDQFSVERPDGSNFTLKIRSTKLEDSAMYFCASSLGSTGNGELFFGEGSRLTVL.

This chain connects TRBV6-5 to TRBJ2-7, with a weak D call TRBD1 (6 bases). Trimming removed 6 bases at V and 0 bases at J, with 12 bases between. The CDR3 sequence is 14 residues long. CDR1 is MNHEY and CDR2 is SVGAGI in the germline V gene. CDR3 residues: CASRTRGDSYEQYF. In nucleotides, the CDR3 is TGTGCCAGCAGGACCAGGGGCGACTCCTACGAGCAGTACTTC.

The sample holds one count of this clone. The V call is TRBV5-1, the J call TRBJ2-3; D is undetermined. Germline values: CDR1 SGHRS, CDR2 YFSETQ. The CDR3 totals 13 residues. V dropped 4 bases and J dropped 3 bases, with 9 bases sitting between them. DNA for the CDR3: TGCGCCAGCAGCCTTGGTCGTACAGATACGCAGTATTTT. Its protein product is CASSLGRTDTQYF.

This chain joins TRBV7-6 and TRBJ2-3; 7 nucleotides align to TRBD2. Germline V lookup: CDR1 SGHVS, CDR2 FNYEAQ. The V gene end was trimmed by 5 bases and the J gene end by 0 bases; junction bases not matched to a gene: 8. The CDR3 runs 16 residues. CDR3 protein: CASSQGLSHSTDTQYF. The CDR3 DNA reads TGTGCCAGCAGCCAGGGACTATCCCATAGCACAGATACGCAGTATTTT.

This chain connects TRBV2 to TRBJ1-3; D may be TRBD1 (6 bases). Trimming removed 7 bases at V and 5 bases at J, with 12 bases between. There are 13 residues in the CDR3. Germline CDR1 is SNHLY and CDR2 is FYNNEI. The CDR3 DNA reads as TGTGCCAGCAATTCAGGGGAGAGAAACACCATATATTTT. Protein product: CASNSGERNTIYF.

CDR3: CASRQGLDQPQHF. As DNA, the CDR3 is TGTGCCAGCAGACAGGGTCTCGATCAGCCCCAGCATTTT. The chain has TRBV3-1 (or the pseudogene TRBV3-2) and TRBJ1-5, with D possibly being TRBD1 (6 bases). CDR1 and CDR2 (germline): LGHDT, YNNKEL (reference sequence). V was shortened by 6 bases and J by 5 bases, with 11 bases between the two germline ends. The CDR3 runs 13 residues.

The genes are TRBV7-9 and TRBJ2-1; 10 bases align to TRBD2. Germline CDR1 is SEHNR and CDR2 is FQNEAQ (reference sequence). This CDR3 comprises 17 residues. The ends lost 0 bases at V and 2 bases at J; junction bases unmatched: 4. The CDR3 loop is CASSLAIAGGAYNEQFF. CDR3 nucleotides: TGTGCCAGCAGCTTAGCGATAGCGGGGGGAGCCTACAATGAGCAGTTCTTC. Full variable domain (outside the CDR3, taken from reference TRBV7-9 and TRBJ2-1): DTGVSQNPRHKITKRGQNVTFRCDPISEHNRLYWYRQTLGQGPEFLTYFQNEAQLEKSRLLSDRFSAERPKGSFSTLEIQRTEQGDSAMYLCASSLAIAGGAYNEQFFGPGTRLTVL.

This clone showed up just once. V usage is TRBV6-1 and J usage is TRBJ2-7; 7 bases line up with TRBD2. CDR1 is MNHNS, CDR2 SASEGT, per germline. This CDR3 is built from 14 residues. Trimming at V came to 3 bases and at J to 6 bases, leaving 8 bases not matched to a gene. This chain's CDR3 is CASSDPGGNTEQYF. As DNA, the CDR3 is TGTGCCAGCAGTGACCCGGGAGGTAATACCGAGCAGTACTTC.

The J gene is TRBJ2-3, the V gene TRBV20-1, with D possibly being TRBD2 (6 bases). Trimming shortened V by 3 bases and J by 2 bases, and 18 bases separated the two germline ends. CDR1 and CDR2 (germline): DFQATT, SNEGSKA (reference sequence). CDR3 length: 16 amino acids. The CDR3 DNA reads TGCAGTGCTAGTGGGGGGACGAAAGGGCACACAGATACGCAGTATTTT. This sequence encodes CSASGGTKGHTDTQYF.

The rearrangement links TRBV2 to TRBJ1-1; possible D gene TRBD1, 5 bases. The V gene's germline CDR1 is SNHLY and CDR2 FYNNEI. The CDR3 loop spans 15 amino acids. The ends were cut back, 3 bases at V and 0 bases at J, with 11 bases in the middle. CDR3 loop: CASSDRGLLNTEAFF. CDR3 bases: TGTGCCAGCAGTGATCGGGGCCTCTTGAACACTGAAGCTTTCTTT.

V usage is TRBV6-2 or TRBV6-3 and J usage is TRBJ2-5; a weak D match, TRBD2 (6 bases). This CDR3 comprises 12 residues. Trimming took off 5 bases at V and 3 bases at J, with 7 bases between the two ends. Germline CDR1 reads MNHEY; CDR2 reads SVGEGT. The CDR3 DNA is TGTGCCAGCAGTCCGGGAGAAGAGACCCAGTACTTC. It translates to CASSPGEETQYF.

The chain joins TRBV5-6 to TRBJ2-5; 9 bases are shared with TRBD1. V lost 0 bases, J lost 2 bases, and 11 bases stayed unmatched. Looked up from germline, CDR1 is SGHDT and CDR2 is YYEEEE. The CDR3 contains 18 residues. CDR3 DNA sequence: TGTGCCAGCAGCTTGGGGACAGGGGATGGCGGGTTTCAAGAGACCCAGTACTTC. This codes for CASSLGTGDGGFQETQYF.

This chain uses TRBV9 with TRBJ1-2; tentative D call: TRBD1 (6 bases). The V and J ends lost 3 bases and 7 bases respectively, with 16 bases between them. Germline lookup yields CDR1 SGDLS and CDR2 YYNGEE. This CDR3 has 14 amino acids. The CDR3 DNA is TGTGCCAGCAGCGCGGGGGCGGGAGGACTTGGCTACACCTTC. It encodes CASSAGAGGLGYTF.

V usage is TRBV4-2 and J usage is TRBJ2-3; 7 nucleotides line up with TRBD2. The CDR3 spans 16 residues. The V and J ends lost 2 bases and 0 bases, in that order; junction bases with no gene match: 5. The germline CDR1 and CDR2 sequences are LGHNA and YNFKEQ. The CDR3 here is CASSQRGGGSTDTQYF. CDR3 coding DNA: TGTGCCAGCAGCCAAAGGGGCGGGGGTAGCACAGATACGCAGTATTTT.

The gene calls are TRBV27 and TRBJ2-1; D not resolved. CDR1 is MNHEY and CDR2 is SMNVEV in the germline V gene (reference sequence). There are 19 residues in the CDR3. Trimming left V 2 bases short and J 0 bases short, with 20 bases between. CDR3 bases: TGTGCCAGCAGTTTACCCCGGATGGCAGGCGGAAGCTCCTACAATGAGCAGTTCTTC. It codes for CASSLPRMAGGSSYNEQFF.

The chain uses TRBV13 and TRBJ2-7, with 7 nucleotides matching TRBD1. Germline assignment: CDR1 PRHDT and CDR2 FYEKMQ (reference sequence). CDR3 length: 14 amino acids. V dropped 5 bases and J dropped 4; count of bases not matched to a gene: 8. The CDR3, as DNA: TGTGCCAGCAGCGGACCGGGACAGCCATACGAGCAGTACTTC. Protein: CASSGPGQPYEQYF.

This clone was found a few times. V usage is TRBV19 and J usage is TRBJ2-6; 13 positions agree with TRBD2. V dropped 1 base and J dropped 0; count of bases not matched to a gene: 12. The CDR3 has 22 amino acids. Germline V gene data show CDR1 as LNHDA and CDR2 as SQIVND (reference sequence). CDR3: CASSIVLRTSGGLSSGANVLTF. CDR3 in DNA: TGTGCCAGTAGTATAGTTCTCAGGACTAGCGGGGGCTTAAGCTCTGGGGCCAACGTCCTGACTTTC. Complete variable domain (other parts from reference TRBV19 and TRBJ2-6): DGGITQSPKYLFRKEGQNVTLSCEQNLNHDAMYWYRQDPGQGLRLIYYSQIVNDFQKGDIAEGYSVSREKKESFPLTVTSAQKNPTAFYLCASSIVLRTSGGLSSGANVLTFGAGSRLTVL.

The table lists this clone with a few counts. This CDR3 is CASSESRQGASLGANVLTF. The CDR3 bases are TGCGCCAGCAGTGAGTCTCGACAGGGGGCAAGTCTTGGGGCCAACGTCCTGACTTTC. The V gene is TRBV10-2, the J gene TRBJ2-6, with 10 bases matching TRBD1. In germline, CDR1 is WSHSY, CDR2 SAAADI. The CDR3 totals 19 residues. V shed 0 bases, J shed 3 bases, and the junction held 8 bases outside the gene matches.

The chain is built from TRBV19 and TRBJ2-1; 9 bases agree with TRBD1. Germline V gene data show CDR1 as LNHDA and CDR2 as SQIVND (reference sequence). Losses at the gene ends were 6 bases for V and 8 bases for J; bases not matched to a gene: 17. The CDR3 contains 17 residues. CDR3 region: CASRQQGAGEYLHEQFF. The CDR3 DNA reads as TGTGCCAGTAGGCAACAGGGGGCCGGAGAATACCTCCATGAGCAGTTCTTC. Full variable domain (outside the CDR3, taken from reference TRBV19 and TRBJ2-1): DGGITQSPKYLFRKEGQNVTLSCEQNLNHDAMYWYRQDPGQGLRLIYYSQIVNDFQKGDIAEGYSVSREKKESFPLTVTSAQKNPTAFYLCASRQQGAGEYLHEQFFGPGTRLTVL.

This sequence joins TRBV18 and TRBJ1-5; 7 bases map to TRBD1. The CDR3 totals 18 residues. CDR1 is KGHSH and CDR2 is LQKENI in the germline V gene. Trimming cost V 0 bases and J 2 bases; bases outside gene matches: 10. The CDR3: CASSPPGQRIIGNQPQHF. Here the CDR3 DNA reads TGTGCCAGCTCACCACCGGGACAGCGTATTATTGGCAATCAGCCCCAGCATTTT. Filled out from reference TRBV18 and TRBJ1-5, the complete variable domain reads NAGVMQNPRHLVRRRGQEARLRCSPMKGHSHVYWYRQLPEEGLKFMVYLQKENIIDESGMPKERFSAEFPKEGPSILRIQQVVRGDSAAYFCASSPPGQRIIGNQPQHFGDGTRLSIL.

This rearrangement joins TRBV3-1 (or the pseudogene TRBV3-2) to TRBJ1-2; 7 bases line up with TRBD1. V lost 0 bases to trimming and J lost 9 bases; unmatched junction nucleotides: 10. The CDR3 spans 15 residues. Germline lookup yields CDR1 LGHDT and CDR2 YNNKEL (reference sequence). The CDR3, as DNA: TGTGCCAGCAGCCAAGATATCGGCGCAGGGGGACGCTACACCTTC. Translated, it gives CASSQDIGAGGRYTF.

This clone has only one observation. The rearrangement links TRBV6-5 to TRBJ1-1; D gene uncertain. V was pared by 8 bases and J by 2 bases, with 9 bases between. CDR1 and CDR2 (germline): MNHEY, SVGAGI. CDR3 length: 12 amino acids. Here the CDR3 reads CASRIANTEAFF. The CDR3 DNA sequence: TGTGCCAGCCGGATCGCTAACACTGAAGCTTTCTTT.

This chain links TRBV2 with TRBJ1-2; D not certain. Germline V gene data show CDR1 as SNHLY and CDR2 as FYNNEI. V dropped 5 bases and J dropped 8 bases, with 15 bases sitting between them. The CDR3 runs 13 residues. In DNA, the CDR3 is TGTGCCAGCAGTAAAGGGTACCGGGAAGGCTACACCTTC. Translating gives CASSKGYREGYTF.

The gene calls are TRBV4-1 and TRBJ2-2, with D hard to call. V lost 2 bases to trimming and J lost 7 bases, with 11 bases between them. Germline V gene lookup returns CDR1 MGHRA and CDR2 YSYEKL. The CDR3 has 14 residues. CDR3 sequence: CASSQPTRDGELFF. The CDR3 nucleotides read TGCGCCAGCAGCCAACCAACAAGGGACGGGGAGCTGTTTTTT.

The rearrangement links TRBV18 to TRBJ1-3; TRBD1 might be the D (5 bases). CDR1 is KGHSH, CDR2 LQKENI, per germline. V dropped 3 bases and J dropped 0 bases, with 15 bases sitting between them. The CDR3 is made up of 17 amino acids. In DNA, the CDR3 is TGTGCCAGCTCACCCGGCAGGGTCATGGCCTCTGGAAACACCATATATTTT. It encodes CASSPGRVMASGNTIYF.

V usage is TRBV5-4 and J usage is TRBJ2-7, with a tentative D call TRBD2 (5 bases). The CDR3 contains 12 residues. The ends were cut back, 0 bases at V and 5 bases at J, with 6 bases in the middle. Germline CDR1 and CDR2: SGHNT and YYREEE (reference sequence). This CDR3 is CASSLAGDEQYF. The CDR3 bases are TGTGCCAGCAGCTTGGCCGGGGACGAGCAGTACTTC.

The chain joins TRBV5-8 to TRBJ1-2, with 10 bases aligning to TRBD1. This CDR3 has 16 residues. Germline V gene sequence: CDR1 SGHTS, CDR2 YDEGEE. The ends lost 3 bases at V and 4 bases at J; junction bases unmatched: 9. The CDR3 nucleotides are TGTGCCAGCAGCTCGCTTACCGGGACAGGGGTCTATGGCTACACCTTC. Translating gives CASSSLTGTGVYGYTF.

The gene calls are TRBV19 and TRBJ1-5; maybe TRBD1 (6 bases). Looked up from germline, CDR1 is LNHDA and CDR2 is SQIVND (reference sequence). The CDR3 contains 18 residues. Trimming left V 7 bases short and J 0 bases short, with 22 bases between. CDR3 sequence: CASTSGGGAVRSNQPQHF. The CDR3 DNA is TGTGCCAGTACTTCCGGAGGGGGGGCAGTACGTAGCAATCAGCCCCAGCATTTT.